The rows below give T cell receptor beta chains drawn from one sample of a study of CD4 T cells in relation to SARS-CoV-2 and coronaviruses. TCRdb's table, derived via immunoSEQ multiplex PCR, lists solely in-frame clones and lacks some. The sample gives 20,000 to 25,000 clones, approximately 80% of which show up once; about a sixth is in the top ten. These receptors are not linked to any known antigen. The sequencing input was CD4+ T cells from PBMCs, cultured in vitro. Source of these receptors: a human donor in good health. CDR3s include the opening cysteine and the closing phenylalanine or tryptophan. The order of the fields is V gene, J gene, D gene, clone size, CDR3 protein, CDR3 DNA. A D gene is named only where the DNA matches it firmly. Size is omitted from some rows. Given values are once, few, many or a class for expanded clones.

TRBV19	TRBJ2-1	-	-	CASSIQGGMDEQFF	TGTGCCAGTAGTATACAGGGTGGTATGGATGAGCAGTTCTTC
TRBV12-3/TRBV12-4	TRBJ1-2	-	once	CASSLQRREGYTF	TGTGCCAGCAGTTTGCAGCGGCGGGAGGGCTACACCTTC
TRBV19	TRBJ1-2	-	once	CASKRVQDLNYGYTF	TGTGCCAGTAAAAGGGTACAGGACCTTAACTATGGCTACACCTTC
TRBV15	TRBJ2-2	-	-	CATSGGTARSGELFF	TGTGCCACCAGCGGGGGGACAGCAAGGTCCGGGGAGCTGTTTTTT
TRBV23-1	TRBJ1-4	TRBD1	-	CASSQPDRVGEKLFF	TGCGCCAGCAGTCAACCCGACAGGGTGGGTGAAAAACTGTTTTTT
TRBV30	TRBJ2-7	-	-	CAWRLWGSGDEQYF	TGTGCCTGGCGTCTTTGGGGGTCCGGGGACGAGCAGTACTTC
TRBV12-3/TRBV12-4	TRBJ2-2	-	once	CASSLPGELFF	TGTGCCAGCAGTTTACCCGGGGAGCTGTTTTTT
TRBV4-2	TRBJ2-1	-	-	CASRRDSSTYNEQFF	TGTGCCAGCAGACGGGACTCGTCTACCTACAATGAGCAGTTCTTC
TRBV5-1	TRBJ2-1	TRBD2	-	CASSLVPSGGDEQFF	TGCGCCAGCAGCTTGGTTCCTAGCGGAGGGGATGAGCAGTTCTTC
TRBV18	TRBJ1-5	-	-	CASSPFTGAEDQPQHF	TGTGCCAGCTCACCATTTACGGGGGCAGAAGATCAGCCCCAGCATTTT
TRBV6-4	TRBJ1-2	-	-	CASSPGGWRGYTF	TGTGCCAGCAGCCCGGGAGGTTGGCGCGGCTACACCTTC
TRBV5-1	TRBJ1-1	-	-	CASSLYGTANTEAFF	TGCGCCAGCAGCTTGTACGGGACGGCCAACACTGAAGCTTTCTTT
TRBV5-1	TRBJ2-7	TRBD2	medium-sized	CASSNGLAGLEQYF	TGCGCCAGCAGCAACGGACTAGCGGGATTGGAGCAGTACTTC
TRBV30	TRBJ1-2	TRBD1	-	CAWRAGGVDGYTF	TGTGCCTGGCGGGCAGGGGGAGTGGATGGCTACACCTTC
TRBV30	TRBJ1-5	-	-	CAWRQTPNQPQHF	TGTGCCTGGAGACAGACGCCGAATCAGCCCCAGCATTTT
TRBV12-5	TRBJ2-2	-	few	CASGLFTGETGELFF	TGTGCTAGTGGTTTGTTCACTGGGGAAACCGGGGAGCTGTTTTTT
TRBV14	TRBJ2-5	-	-	CASSQDFQTQYF	TGTGCCAGCAGCCAAGATTTTCAGACCCAGTACTTC
TRBV30	TRBJ2-1	-	few	CAWKRWRFNEQFF	TGTGCCTGGAAACGATGGCGGTTCAATGAGCAGTTCTTC
TRBV19	TRBJ2-2	-	-	CASSVIGELFF	TGTGCCAGTAGTGTAATCGGGGAGCTGTTTTTT
TRBV6-2/TRBV6-3	TRBJ2-7	-	-	CASSYYGLEQYF	TGTGCCAGCAGTTACTACGGGCTCGAGCAGTACTTC
TRBV5-4	TRBJ2-7	-	-	CASSPGHSYEQYF	TGTGCCAGCAGTCCGGGACACTCCTACGAGCAGTACTTC
TRBV19	TRBJ2-1	TRBD1	-	CASSPHSGGAAIRNEQFF	TGTGCCAGTAGTCCACACTCAGGGGGAGCGGCGATCCGCAATGAGCAGTTCTTC
TRBV2	TRBJ1-5	-	-	CASTGRNQPQHF	TGTGCCAGCACGGGCAGGAATCAGCCCCAGCATTTT
TRBV7-8	TRBJ2-1	-	once	CASVLQDLRSYNEQFF	TGTGCCAGCGTCCTCCAGGACCTGAGGTCCTACAATGAGCAGTTCTTC
TRBV15	TRBJ1-1	TRBD1	few	CATSRQDRGVVNTEAFF	TGTGCCACCAGCAGACAGGACAGGGGCGTGGTGAACACTGAAGCTTTCTTT
TRBV5-5	TRBJ2-7	TRBD2	once	CASSFGLAGAAEQYF	TGTGCCAGCAGCTTCGGCCTAGCGGGAGCGGCCGAGCAGTACTTC
TRBV15	TRBJ2-1	TRBD1	-	CATSQDRGHNEQFF	TGTGCCACCAGCCAAGACAGGGGGCACAATGAGCAGTTCTTC
TRBV18	TRBJ1-2	-	-	CASSPTMDSSLDGYTF	TGTGCCAGCTCACCAACGATGGATTCATCCTTAGATGGCTACACCTTC
TRBV29-1	TRBJ2-5	TRBD1	-	CSVDRDRQYF	TGCAGCGTGGACCGGGACAGGCAGTACTTC
TRBV10-2	TRBJ2-4	TRBD2	-	CASSESGASGGGIQYF	TGCGCCAGCAGTGAATCTGGGGCTAGCGGGGGAGGCATTCAGTACTTC
TRBV7-6	TRBJ2-2	TRBD1	-	CASSSWDRGAGELFF	TGTGCCAGCAGCTCCTGGGACAGGGGGGCCGGGGAGCTGTTTTTT
TRBV5-1	TRBJ2-5	TRBD1	-	CASSWGDRSEETQYF	TGCGCCAGCAGCTGGGGGGACAGGTCGGAAGAGACCCAGTACTTC
TRBV6-5	TRBJ1-6	-	-	CASVLGQTNSPLHF	TGTGCCAGCGTCCTCGGACAGACTAATTCACCCCTCCACTTT
TRBV24-1	TRBJ2-2	-	-	CATSGTSSITLGTGELFF	TGTGCCACCAGTGGGACCTCATCCATCACCTTAGGGACCGGGGAGCTGTTTTTT
TRBV7-2	TRBJ2-3	TRBD1	-	CASSSTTGLSADTQYF	TGTGCCAGCAGCTCGACGACAGGGTTGAGCGCAGATACGCAGTATTTT
TRBV5-1	TRBJ2-5	-	-	CASSLGARGQETQYF	TGCGCCAGCAGCTTGGGAGCGCGGGGCCAAGAGACCCAGTACTTC
TRBV7-9	TRBJ1-2	-	few	CASSLGGAGWNVGYGYTF	TGTGCCAGCAGCTTAGGGGGGGCAGGGTGGAACGTCGGCTATGGCTACACCTTC
TRBV6-5	TRBJ2-1	-	-	CASSSEPGSYNEQFF	TGTGCCAGCAGTTCCGAACCCGGCTCCTACAATGAGCAGTTCTTC
TRBV30	TRBJ1-1	-	-	CAWSTKGEAFF	TGTGCCTGGAGTACGAAGGGGGAAGCTTTCTTT
TRBV11-2	TRBJ2-1	-	-	CASSLPVDPLYNEQFF	TGTGCCAGCAGCTTGCCGGTCGACCCCCTCTACAATGAGCAGTTCTTC
TRBV6-1	TRBJ1-4	TRBD1	-	CASSEVGRGNEKLFF	TGTGCCAGCAGTGAAGTCGGCAGGGGGAATGAAAAACTGTTTTTT
TRBV14	TRBJ1-5	TRBD1	-	CASSRVDRVEQPQHF	TGTGCCAGCAGCCGTGTCGACAGGGTTGAGCAGCCCCAGCATTTT
TRBV5-4	TRBJ2-1	TRBD2	-	CASSSSALAGGRRDDEQFF	TGTGCCAGCAGCTCCTCCGCACTAGCGGGAGGGCGTCGCGACGATGAGCAGTTCTTC
TRBV28	TRBJ2-5	-	-	CASSLIQEETQYF	TGTGCCAGCAGTTTAATCCAGGAAGAGACCCAGTACTTC
TRBV5-6	TRBJ2-7	-	-	CASSLDTGWEQYF	TGTGCCAGCAGCTTGGACACGGGTTGGGAGCAGTACTTC
TRBV9	TRBJ1-3	TRBD1	-	CASSPGQGPSGNTIYF	TGTGCCAGCAGCCCGGGACAGGGGCCCTCTGGAAACACCATATATTTT
TRBV6-4	TRBJ1-6	TRBD1	-	CASSEYGTEIDNSPLHF	TGTGCCAGCAGTGAATACGGGACAGAAATTGATAATTCACCCCTCCACTTT